This T cell receptor beta chain stems from a study of blood T cell repertoires in COVID-19. On the study more broadly: Acute and convalescent COVID-19 samples came from the United States, Italy and Spain. The analysed material was cDNA or gDNA that came from T cells, B-cell-depleted T cells, or PBMCs.

This clone was recorded only once. Only in-frame clones appear in the TCRdb table, and some are missing; sequencing was by immunoSEQ multiplex PCR. Of around 100,000 clones in the sample, about 78% were seen once. The CDR3 covers 15 residues. CDR1 and CDR2 (germline): SQVTM, ANQGSEA. V lost 5 bases, J lost 7 bases, and 13 bases stayed unmatched. The receptor was derived from a man in his fifties or sixties with active or convalescent COVID-19. The specimen sequenced was peripheral blood. V is TRBV29-1 and J is TRBJ2-1, with TRBD2 matching over 8 bases. CDR3 loop: CSVQPGGSGINEQFF. In nucleotides, the CDR3 is TGCAGCGTTCAACCGGGAGGTAGCGGGATAAATGAGCAGTTCTTC.